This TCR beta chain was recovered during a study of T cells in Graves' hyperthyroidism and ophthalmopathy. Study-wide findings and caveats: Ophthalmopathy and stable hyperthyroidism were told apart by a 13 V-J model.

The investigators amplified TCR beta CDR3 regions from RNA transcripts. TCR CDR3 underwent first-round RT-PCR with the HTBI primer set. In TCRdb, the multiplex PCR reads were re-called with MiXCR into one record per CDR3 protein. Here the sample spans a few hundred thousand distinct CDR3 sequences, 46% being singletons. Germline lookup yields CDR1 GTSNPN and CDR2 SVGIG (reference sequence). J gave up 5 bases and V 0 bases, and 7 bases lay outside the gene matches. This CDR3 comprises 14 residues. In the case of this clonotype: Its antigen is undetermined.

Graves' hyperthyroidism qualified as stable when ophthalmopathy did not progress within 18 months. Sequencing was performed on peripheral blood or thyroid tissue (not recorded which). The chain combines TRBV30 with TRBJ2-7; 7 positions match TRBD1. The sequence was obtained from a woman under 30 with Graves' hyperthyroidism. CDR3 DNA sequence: TGTGCCTGGAGTGTGACGACAGGGTACCACGAGCAGTACTTC. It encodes CAWSVTTGYHEQYF.